The present T cell receptor (beta chain) was sequenced within a study of Graves' ophthalmopathy and Graves' hyperthyroidism. Transcripts of RNA were the source for amplifying TCR beta CDR3 regions. Second-round multiplex PCR came after a first-round RT-PCR that employed HTBI primers. TCRdb used MiXCR to reprocess the multiplex PCR reads, holding one entry per CDR3 protein. This sample yields hundreds of thousands of distinct CDR3 sequences, of which approximately 22% are seen a single time; more than 5.5% belongs to the top ten. V was clipped by 7 bases and J by 4 bases, with 20 bases between them. The CDR3 is 16 amino acids. Germline assignment: CDR1 MNHNS and CDR2 SASEGT.

Sequenced material: peripheral blood. The receptor was isolated from a young woman with stable Graves' hyperthyroidism. Some clones in this sample may be carry-over from other donors' samples. The chain joins TRBV6-1 to TRBJ2-1, with D tentatively TRBD2 (6 bases). The CDR3 reads CASKRGATLIYNEQFF. In nucleotides, the CDR3 is TGTGCCAGCAAGCGCGGGGCCACACTTATTTACAATGAGCAGTTCTTC.